These 2 T cell receptor beta chains were all obtained from the same sample, sequenced in a study of early T cells in non-severe SARS-CoV-2 infection. TCRdb reanalysed the 5' RACE reads using MiXCR and keeps one entry per CDR3 protein. In the table there are about 64,000 distinct CDR3 sequences, 7% to 10% of which are singletons. This sample comprised whole blood, obtained at baseline. These receptors all stem from an adult who was a healthcare worker with PCR-confirmed SARS-CoV-2 infection or an uninfected control (not recorded which).

This clonotype was counted only a few times. The rearrangement uses TRBV29-1 and TRBJ2-5; perhaps TRBD1 as D (5 bases). This CDR3 has 13 residues. Deletions cut 5 bases from V and 5 bases from J, with 15 bases between. CDR1 and CDR2 (germline): SQVTM, ANQGSEA. CDR3 sequence (DNA): TGCAGCGTTTCTATCAGGGATCCGGAGACCCAGTACTTC. This translates into CSVSIRDPETQYF.

This clonotype was seen a handful of times. CDR3 in amino acids: CASSYDGTGGELFF. The CDR3 nucleotides read TGTGCCAGCAGTTACGATGGAACGGGCGGGGAGCTGTTTTTT. The rearrangement links TRBV6-2 or TRBV6-3 to TRBJ2-2; D not certain. CDR1 is MNHEY, CDR2 SVGEGT, per germline. The V end was cut by 2 bases, the J end by 7 bases, with 11 bases between. The CDR3 loop spans 14 amino acids.